These 6 T cell receptor beta chains were all obtained from the same sample, sequenced in a study of T cells in Graves' hyperthyroidism and ophthalmopathy. TCR beta CDR3 region amplification was performed from RNA transcripts. The HTBI set primed first-round TCR CDR3 RT-PCR. TCRdb passed the multiplex PCR reads through MiXCR, listing each CDR3 protein once. Of around 300,000 distinct CDR3 sequences detected, roughly 13% appear once; the ten largest clones hold roughly 8.2%. Sequencing was done on a sample of blood. The source of these receptors is a woman in her 40s with Graves' hyperthyroidism.

This clonotype was seen ten or more times. The V and J genes are TRBV6-6 and TRBJ2-1; TRBD2 might be the D (6 bases). The germline V gene encodes CDR1 MNHNY and CDR2 SVGAGI (reference sequence). The CDR3 totals 15 residues. V was trimmed by 2 bases and J by 6 bases, leaving 14 bases between them. The CDR3 reads CASSYGGVSINEQFF. The DNA of the CDR3 is TGTGCCAGCAGTTACGGCGGGGTCAGTATCAATGAGCAGTTCTTC.

In regard to this clonotype: This sequence may be a read error, since a much larger clone differs from it by one base. The chain uses TRBV20-1 and TRBJ2-1, with 8 positions matching TRBD2. Germline V lookup: CDR1 DFQATT, CDR2 SNEGSKA (reference sequence). V dropped 0 bases and J dropped 8; count of bases not matched to a gene: 6. This CDR3 spans 14 amino acids. Written as DNA, the CDR3 is TGCAGTGCTAGAGACCGGGGGGGTGGGCATGAGCAGTTCTTC. Translating gives CSARDRGGGHEQFF.

This clonotype was detected many times. The genes are TRBV7-6 and TRBJ2-7, with D hard to call. The CDR3 has 13 residues. The V end lost 2 bases, the J end lost 2 bases, and 7 bases lay between the germline ends. Germline CDR1 SGHVS, CDR2 FNYEAQ. The CDR3 DNA reads as TGTGCCAGCAGCTTAAACCGAGCCTACGAGCAGTACTTC. This gives the protein CASSLNRAYEQYF. Combining the CDR3 with reference TRBV7-6 and TRBJ2-7 gives the whole variable domain GAGVSQSPRYKVTKRGQDVALRCDPISGHVSLYWYRQALGQGPEFLTYFNYEAQQDKSGLPNDRFSAERPEGSISTLTIQRTEQRDSAMYRCASSLNRAYEQYFGPGTRLTVT.

This clonotype was seen ten or more times. This rearrangement joins TRBV2 to TRBJ1-2; D ambiguous. Per germline, CDR1 SNHLY and CDR2 FYNNEI. The CDR3 length is 13 residues. V was cut by 6 bases and J by 7 bases, with 15 bases left in between. CDR3 loop: CASRGRAGSGYTF. Written as DNA, the CDR3 is TGTGCCAGCAGAGGTAGGGCAGGATCTGGCTACACCTTC.

Many counts were recorded for this clonotype. The chain is built from TRBV12-3 or TRBV12-4 and TRBJ2-5, with D uncertain. CDR3 length: 14 amino acids. V was cut by 7 bases and J by 3 bases, with 15 bases left in between. This CDR3 is CASTKDVTEETQYF. The DNA of the CDR3 is TGTGCCAGCACCAAAGACGTTACAGAAGAGACCCAGTACTTC.

V and J are TRBV7-6 and TRBJ2-1; D gene ambiguous. Looked up from germline, CDR1 is SGHVS and CDR2 is FNYEAQ. The germline V and J ends were trimmed by 5 bases and 5 bases, with 13 bases remaining between them. This CDR3 is 14 amino acids long. CDR3 DNA sequence: TGTGCCAGCAGCAACGTGGGCTACGACAATGAGCAGTTCTTC. Protein product: CASSNVGYDNEQFF.